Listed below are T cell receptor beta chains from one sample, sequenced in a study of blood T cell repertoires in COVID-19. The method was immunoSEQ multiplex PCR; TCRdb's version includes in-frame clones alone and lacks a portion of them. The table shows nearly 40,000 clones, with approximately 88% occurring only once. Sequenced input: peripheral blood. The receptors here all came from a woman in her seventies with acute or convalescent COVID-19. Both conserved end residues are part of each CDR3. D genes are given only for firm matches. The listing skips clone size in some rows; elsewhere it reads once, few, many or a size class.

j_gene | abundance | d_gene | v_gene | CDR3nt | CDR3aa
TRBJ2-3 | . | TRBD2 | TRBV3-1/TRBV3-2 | TGTGCCAGCAGCCAAGGTCTACTAGCGGCAGATACGCAGTATTTT | CASSQGLLAADTQYF
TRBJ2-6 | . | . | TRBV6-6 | TGTGCCAGCAGCCAGTCTGGGGCCAACGTCCTGACTTTC | CASSQSGANVLTF
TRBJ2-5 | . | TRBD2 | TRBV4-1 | TGCGCCAGCAGCCAAGATACCCCGACTAGCGGGGGGGCAGAGACCCAGTACTTC | CASSQDTPTSGGAETQYF
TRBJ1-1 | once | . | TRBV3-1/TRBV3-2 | TGTGCCAGCAGCCAAGATCCGGGTACCACTGAAGCTTTCTTT | CASSQDPGTTEAFF
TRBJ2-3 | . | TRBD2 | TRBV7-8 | TGTGCCAGCAGCTTAATTGCACTAGCGGGAGTTGGGACGCAGTATTTT | CASSLIALAGVGTQYF
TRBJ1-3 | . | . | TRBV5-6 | TGTGCCAGCAGCTTCCGGTTCTCTGGAAACACCATATATTTT | CASSFRFSGNTIYF
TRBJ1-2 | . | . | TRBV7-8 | TGTGCCAGCAGCTTAATGGGGGCGCAGGGCTACACCTTC | CASSLMGAQGYTF
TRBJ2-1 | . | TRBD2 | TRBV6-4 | TGTGCCAGCAGTGGACTAGCGGGAAATGAGCAGTTCTTC | CASSGLAGNEQFF
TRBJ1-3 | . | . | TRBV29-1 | TGCAGCGTTGAAAAGGGAGGGGTTGGAAACACCATATATTTT | CSVEKGGVGNTIYF
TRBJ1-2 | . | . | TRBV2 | TGTGCCAGCAGTGGGGGAAGTAGGGGTTATGGCTACACCTTC | CASSGGSRGYGYTF
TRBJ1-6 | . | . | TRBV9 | TGTGCCAGCAGCCCCCCGTTCAGGGAGGGTTTGTCACCCCTCCACTTT | CASSPPFREGLSPLHF
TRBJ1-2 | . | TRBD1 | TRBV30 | TGTGCCTGGACATTGGGACAGGGTTCCCGCTACACCTTC | CAWTLGQGSRYTF
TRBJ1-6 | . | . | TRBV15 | TGTGCCACCAGCAGTGCGGCCTATAATTCACCCCTCCACTTT | CATSSAAYNSPLHF
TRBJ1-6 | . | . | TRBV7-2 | TGTGCCAGCAGCACCGGGACACCAGGCAGTTCACCCCTCCACTTT | CASSTGTPGSSPLHF
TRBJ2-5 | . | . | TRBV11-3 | TGTGCCAGCAGCCCGCGGAGGGAGGAGACCCAGTACTTC | CASSPRREETQYF
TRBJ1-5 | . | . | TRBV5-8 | TGTGCCAGCAGCTTTTCGATAGGGAGGCATTTT | CASSFSIGRHF
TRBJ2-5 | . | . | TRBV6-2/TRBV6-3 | TGTGCCAGCAGCCAACCACTAGGAGTAGAGACCCAGTACTTC | CASSQPLGVETQYF
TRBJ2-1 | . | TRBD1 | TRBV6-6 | TGTGCCAGCAGTTACGCAGGGGGAAGGAATGAGCAGTTCTTC | CASSYAGGRNEQFF
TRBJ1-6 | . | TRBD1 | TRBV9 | TGTGCCAGCAGCTCAGGGGGACCCATATCTGGTTCACCCCTCCACTTT | CASSSGGPISGSPLHF
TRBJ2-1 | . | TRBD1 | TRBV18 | TGTGCCAGCTCACCCGGGGGACAGGGGGGAAATGAGCAGTTCTTC | CASSPGGQGGNEQFF
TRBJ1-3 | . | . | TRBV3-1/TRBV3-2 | TGTGCCAGCAGCCAAGATCTCCTCTCTGGAAACACCATATATTTT | CASSQDLLSGNTIYF
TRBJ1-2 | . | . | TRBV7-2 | TGTGCCAGCAGCTTAGCTAGCAGACTGACTGGCTACACCTTC | CASSLASRLTGYTF
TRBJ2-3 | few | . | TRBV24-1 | TGTGCCACCAGTGATTTCGGCGGAGATACGCAGTATTTT | CATSDFGGDTQYF
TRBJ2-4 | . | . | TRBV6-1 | TGTGCCAGCAGTGATTGGCTAGCCAAAAACATTCAGTACTTC | CASSDWLAKNIQYF
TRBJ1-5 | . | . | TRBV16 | TGTGCCAGCAGCCAATCTTCGGGTTTTCAGCCCCAGCATTTT | CASSQSSGFQPQHF
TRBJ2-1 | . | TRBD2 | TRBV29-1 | TGCAGCGTTGAGCGACTAGCGGGAGTTGAGCAGTTCTTC | CSVERLAGVEQFF
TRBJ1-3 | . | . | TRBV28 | TGTGCCAGCGGCCGCCCAGATGCTGGAAACACCATATATTTT | CASGRPDAGNTIYF